This entry lists 30 T cell receptor beta chains sequenced from one sample in a study of T cell responses to AZD1222 COVID-19 vaccine. Profiled with immunoSEQ multiplex PCR; TCRdb holds only in-frame clones, not every one. The repertoire holds approximately 90,000 clones, 86% seen once, with 7% in the top ten. Sequences were derived from peripheral blood, sampled on day 0 of AZD1222 vaccination. The receptors here all came from an adult in good health.

The chain is built from TRBV28 and TRBJ1-4; maybe TRBD1 (5 bases). From germline, CDR1 is MDHEN and CDR2 SYDVKM. The CDR3 is 16 residues long. The V and J ends lost 4 bases and 8 bases respectively, with 20 bases between them. CDR3 bases: TGTGCCAGCAGTTCCCCTGGCGGGGGGTCAAGCGAAAAACTGTTTTTT. Translating it yields CASSSPGGGSSEKLFF.

The chain links TRBV7-2 to TRBJ1-4, with D possibly matching TRBD1 (5 bases). Deletions cut 4 bases from V and 5 bases from J, with 20 bases between. This CDR3 is 17 amino acids long. Germline V gene data show CDR1 as SGHTA and CDR2 as FQGNSA. The CDR3 region has the DNA TGTGCCAGCAGCTCCCTACCGCTCGGGGCGGTGAATGAAAAACTGTTTTTT. Translation gives CASSSLPLGAVNEKLFF.

The chain recombines TRBV7-2 with TRBJ2-5; TRBD2 matches at 8 bases. Germline trimming cut 0 bases from V and 7 bases from J; bases unmatched to any gene: 7. This CDR3 comprises 15 residues. Germline V CDR1 and CDR2: SGHTA, FQGNSA. The CDR3 nucleotides are TGTGCCAGCAGCTTAGCAGCGGGGGAGGTGGGGACCCAGTACTTC. Translating gives CASSLAAGEVGTQYF.

V is TRBV6-6 and J is TRBJ1-3; D might be TRBD1 (6 bases). The CDR3 length is 14 residues. Germline V CDR1 and CDR2: MNHNY, SVGAGI (reference sequence). The V and J ends lost 9 bases and 0 bases respectively, with 12 bases between them. CDR3 DNA sequence: TGTGCCAGTTTGACAGGCGGCTCTGGAAACACCATATATTTT. Translation gives CASLTGGSGNTIYF.

This chain connects TRBV30 to TRBJ1-5; 7 bases line up with TRBD1. Germline assignment: CDR1 GTSNPN and CDR2 SVGIG (reference sequence). The CDR3 is 14 amino acids. Trimming at V came to 5 bases and at J to 1 base, leaving 5 bases not matched to a gene. The CDR3 loop is CAWATGRSNQPQHF. Here the CDR3 DNA reads TGTGCCTGGGCGACAGGGAGGAGCAATCAGCCCCAGCATTTT.

This clone was counted a single time. The chain carries TRBV7-9 and TRBJ2-5, with TRBD2 as a possible D gene (6 bases). Germline lookup yields CDR1 SEHNR and CDR2 FQNEAQ (reference sequence). The CDR3 has 14 amino acids. Trimming stripped 2 bases from V and 3 bases from J, with 10 bases between. The DNA for the CDR3 is TGTGCCAGCAGCTTACACACGGGAGAAGAGACCCAGTACTTC. It codes for CASSLHTGEETQYF.

The rearrangement links TRBV29-1 to TRBJ1-1; 8 positions agree with TRBD1. The junction had 11 bases not matched to a gene; V was cut back by 5 bases and J by 0 bases. CDR3 size: 16 residues. Germline lookup yields CDR1 SQVTM and CDR2 ANQGSEA. The CDR3 region has the DNA TGCAGCGTTTACAGGGGGAATAGGGGCATGAACACTGAAGCTTTCTTT. It yields the protein CSVYRGNRGMNTEAFF.

This chain uses TRBV9 with TRBJ2-2; D ambiguous. V was pared by 1 base and J by 6 bases, with 4 bases between. Germline loops: CDR1 SGDLS, CDR2 YYNGEE. CDR3 length equals 12 residues. As DNA, the CDR3 is TGTGCCAGCAGCGTACTGTCCGGGGAGCTGTTTTTT. The encoded protein is CASSVLSGELFF.

The chain recombines TRBV28 with TRBJ1-4; 7 bases are a match to TRBD1. The CDR3 spans 15 residues. CDR1 is MDHEN and CDR2 is SYDVKM in the germline V gene. V dropped 6 bases and J dropped 2; count of bases not matched to a gene: 6. CDR3 bases: TGTGCCAGCAGCCTTCCGGGACAGACTAATGAAAAACTGTTTTTT. Protein: CASSLPGQTNEKLFF.

On this clone itself: The sample holds other DNA sequences that translate to the same CDR3. This chain links TRBV28 with TRBJ1-5, with TRBD1 matching 9 bases. The germline V gene has CDR1 MDHEN and CDR2 SYDVKM. The trim removed 6 bases at V and 1 base at J, leaving 4 bases unmatched. The CDR3 runs to 15 residues. Here the CDR3 DNA reads TGTGCCAGCAGACCGACAGGGGGGAGCAATCAGCCCCAGCATTTT. It codes for CASRPTGGSNQPQHF.

The chain links TRBV27 to TRBJ1-1; 9 bases are a match to TRBD1. CDR1 MNHEY and CDR2 SMNVEV come from the germline V gene (reference sequence). V was pared by 5 bases and J by 2 bases, with 9 bases of the junction left unmatched. This CDR3 is 16 amino acids long. This chain's CDR3 is CASSPRYRGQNTEAFF. In nucleotides, the CDR3 is TGTGCCAGCAGTCCTCGTTACAGGGGGCAAAACACTGAAGCTTTCTTT.

This chain uses TRBV18 with TRBJ2-1, with TRBD1 matching 7 bases. V lost 1 base and J lost 7; bases outside the gene matches: 10. CDR1 and CDR2 (germline): KGHSH, LQKENI. The CDR3 length is 16 residues. CDR3 loop: CASSPLQGVRGNEQFF. For the CDR3, the DNA is TGTGCCAGCTCACCACTGCAGGGGGTAAGGGGTAATGAGCAGTTCTTC.

This sequence joins TRBV14 and TRBJ2-5; no definite D call. Deletions cut 1 base from V and 2 bases from J, with 11 bases between. This CDR3 is built from 15 residues. The germline CDR1 and CDR2 sequences are SGHDN and FVKESK. The CDR3 loop is CASSQGGRPQETQYF. The DNA of the CDR3 is TGTGCCAGCAGCCAAGGTGGGCGGCCACAAGAGACCCAGTACTTC.

The rearrangement uses TRBV3-1 (or the pseudogene TRBV3-2) and TRBJ1-2, with TRBD1 identical over 9 bases. Germline-derived CDR1 and CDR2 are LGHDT and YNNKEL (reference sequence). The CDR3 has 15 amino acids. The trim removed 2 bases at V and 6 bases at J, leaving 7 bases unmatched. CDR3 sequence reads: CASSQRGDRVNGYTF. The CDR3 nucleotides are TGTGCCAGCAGCCAAAGGGGGGACAGGGTGAATGGCTACACCTTC.

This sequence joins TRBV2 and TRBJ2-1; 8 bases are a match to TRBD2. Unmatched junction bases numbered 7, after V lost 4 bases and J lost 8 bases. The germline V gene has CDR1 SNHLY and CDR2 FYNNEI. This CDR3 comprises 14 residues. The CDR3 region is CASSAREGWDEQFF. Here the CDR3 DNA reads TGTGCCAGCAGTGCCCGGGAGGGGTGGGATGAGCAGTTCTTC.

The chain uses TRBV13 and TRBJ2-3; D possibly corresponds to TRBD2 (7 bases). This CDR3 is built from 17 residues. Per the germline V gene, CDR1 is PRHDT and CDR2 is FYEKMQ (reference sequence). Trimming stripped 4 bases from V and 3 bases from J, with 20 bases between. The CDR3 DNA sequence: TGTGCCAGCAGCTCCCTCAACAGGGAGGGGGGGACAGATACGCAGTATTTT. Translation gives CASSSLNREGGTDTQYF.

The chain uses TRBV3-1 (or the pseudogene TRBV3-2) and TRBJ2-3; D is unclear. The CDR3 covers 14 residues. CDR1 is LGHDT and CDR2 is YNNKEL in the germline V gene (reference sequence). Trimming took off 0 bases at V and 4 bases at J, with 8 bases between the two ends. The DNA of the CDR3 is TGTGCCAGCAGCCAAGATCTGCTGGCAGATACGCAGTATTTT. Its protein product is CASSQDLLADTQYF.

The rearrangement links TRBV7-2 to TRBJ1-5, with D possibly TRBD1 on 5 matching bases. The CDR3 has 16 amino acids. Trimming pared 1 base from V and 7 bases from J, leaving 17 bases between. Per germline, CDR1 SGHTA and CDR2 FQGNSA. The CDR3 sequence: CASSLVAASGGQPQHF. CDR3 nucleotide sequence: TGTGCCAGCAGCTTAGTGGCGGCATCGGGGGGGCAGCCCCAGCATTTT.

The rearrangement links TRBV7-8 to TRBJ2-2, with D unclear. This CDR3 is 12 amino acids long. V was clipped by 5 bases and J by 3 bases, with 4 bases between them. Germline CDR1 is SGHVS and CDR2 is FQNEAQ. The DNA of the CDR3 is TGTGCCAGCAGCCAGTACACCGGGGAGCTGTTTTTT. Its protein product is CASSQYTGELFF.

The V gene is TRBV5-1, the J gene TRBJ1-4, with TRBD1 identical over 8 bases. The CDR3 runs 16 residues. The ends lost 2 bases at V and 5 bases at J; junction bases unmatched: 8. Germline CDR1 SGHRS, CDR2 YFSETQ. The CDR3 bases are TGCGCCAGCAGCTTTGAACCGGGACAGGTAAATGAAAAACTGTTTTTT. Amino acids: CASSFEPGQVNEKLFF.

The gene calls are TRBV11-2 and TRBJ2-7, with 10 nucleotides matching TRBD1. The germline V gene has CDR1 SGHAT and CDR2 FQNNGV. This CDR3 spans 15 amino acids. Trimming at V came to 5 bases and at J to 4 bases, leaving 8 bases not matched to a gene. The CDR3 spells CASSRTGTGAYEQYF. The DNA for the CDR3 is TGTGCCAGCAGCCGAACCGGGACAGGGGCATACGAGCAGTACTTC.

This clone occurred once. V usage is TRBV2 and J usage is TRBJ2-2; TRBD1 or TRBD2 may be the D gene (5 bases each). The V gene lost 2 bases and the J gene lost 5 bases, with 9 bases spanning the gap. The CDR3 loop spans 14 amino acids. CDR1 and CDR2 (germline): SNHLY, FYNNEI. CDR3 sequence reads: CASSETRGTGELFF. CDR3 bases: TGTGCCAGCAGTGAAACGAGGGGAACCGGGGAGCTGTTTTTT.

The chain joins TRBV7-2 to TRBJ2-5, with D tentatively TRBD2 (5 bases). The CDR3 consists of 13 residues. Germline V CDR1 and CDR2: SGHTA, FQGNSA. V dropped 3 bases and J dropped 3 bases, with 8 bases sitting between them. For the CDR3, the DNA is TGTGCCAGCAGCTTTTCGGGGAAAGAGACCCAGTACTTC. It translates to CASSFSGKETQYF.

The gene calls are TRBV2 and TRBJ1-2; D gene uncertain. This CDR3 region has 15 residues. Per germline, CDR1 SNHLY and CDR2 FYNNEI. V dropped 2 bases and J dropped 1 base, with 11 bases sitting between them. DNA for the CDR3: TGTGCCAGCAGTGAAAGGAGGGAACTTAACTATGGCTACACCTTC. Its protein product is CASSERRELNYGYTF.

The V call is TRBV19, the J call TRBJ1-5, with D possibly TRBD1 on 5 matching bases. Germline-derived CDR1 and CDR2 are LNHDA and SQIVND (reference sequence). This CDR3 is 15 amino acids long. V lost 2 bases and J lost 5, with 13 bases in between. CDR3 sequence reads: CASSISLQAYQPQHF. The CDR3 coding sequence is TGTGCCAGTAGTATATCATTACAGGCTTATCAGCCCCAGCATTTT.

This clone was picked up one time. V and J are TRBV7-2 and TRBJ1-5, with TRBD1 matching over 10 bases. CDR1 and CDR2 from the germline V gene are SGHTA and FQGNSA. The junction had 6 bases not matched to a gene; V was cut back by 5 bases and J by 5 bases. The CDR3 covers 15 residues. CDR3 DNA: TGTGCCAGCAGCCCCGGCGGGACAGGGGATCAGCCCCAGCATTTT. Amino acid sequence: CASSPGGTGDQPQHF.

The genes are TRBV7-2 and TRBJ1-1; 7 bases match TRBD1. Germline CDR1 is SGHTA and CDR2 is FQGNSA. CDR3 size: 14 residues. Losses at the gene ends were 3 bases for V and 5 bases for J; bases not matched to a gene: 6. In DNA, the CDR3 is TGTGCCAGCAGCTTCTCGACAGGGAGAACTGAAGCTTTCTTT. Its translation: CASSFSTGRTEAFF.

The V call is TRBV18, the J call TRBJ1-4, with 7 bases matching TRBD1. Germline V gene data show CDR1 as KGHSH and CDR2 as LQKENI. The V and J ends lost 3 bases and 4 bases, in that order; junction bases with no gene match: 5. CDR3 length: 15 residues. CDR3 bases: TGTGCCAGCTCACCTGACAGGGCTGATAATGAAAAACTGTTTTTT. Translation gives CASSPDRADNEKLFF.

This clone is a singleton in its sample. The chain recombines TRBV19 with TRBJ1-5; D not resolved. Germline V CDR1 and CDR2: LNHDA, SQIVND (reference sequence). The germline V and J ends were trimmed by 7 bases and 0 bases, with 13 bases remaining between them. This CDR3 region has 15 residues. DNA for the CDR3: TGTGCCAGTACCCCGGACGTTTATAGCAATCAGCCCCAGCATTTT. It specifies CASTPDVYSNQPQHF.

In its sample, this clone was seen many times. The V call is TRBV6-4, the J call TRBJ2-1, with 12 nucleotides matching TRBD2. The CDR3 loop spans 15 amino acids. The germline CDR1 and CDR2 sequences are MRHNA and SNTAGT. Trimming at V came to 0 bases and at J to 6 bases, leaving 0 bases not matched to a gene. CDR3 sequence reads: CASSDSTSGSNEQFF. The CDR3 nucleotides are TGTGCCAGCAGTGACTCGACTAGCGGGAGCAATGAGCAGTTCTTC.